The entry below describes one TCR beta chain. Trimming left V 4 bases short and J 7 bases short, with 23 bases between. Germline assignment: CDR1 LGHNA and CDR2 YNFKEQ. The CDR3 runs to 16 residues. These data come from a study of blood T cells in healthy people across ages. A second PCR of 7 to 11 cycles used a sample-barcoded 5' primer and a J-beta primer mix. From the 5' RACE reads, TCRdb called clonotypes with MiXCR, one entry per CDR3 protein. The table records hundreds of thousands of distinct CDR3 sequences, 40% to 45% of them present only once. Sequences were obtained from blood. The sequence was obtained from a man at least 80 years old in good health. This chain uses TRBV4-2 with TRBJ2-7, with D possibly being TRBD1 (5 bases). CDR3 region: CASSLRQPLIGNEQYF. CDR3 in DNA: TGTGCCAGCAGCCTCAGACAGCCCTTGATTGGGAATGAGCAGTACTTC.